One sample yielded the 3 T cell receptor beta chains listed below, sequenced in a study of blood T cells in healthy people across ages. The second PCR ran about 6 to 12 cycles with a sample-barcoded 5' primer and J-beta primers. One entry per CDR3 protein, called by TCRdb with MiXCR from the 5' RACE reads. The table records over 450,000 distinct CDR3 sequences, around 24% of them present only once. The sample was also reused in another study, on T cells of mothers and their children.

Sequencing was performed on blood. The source is a boy between 10 and 17 years old in good health.

V is TRBV7-3 and J is TRBJ2-2, with a possible D match to TRBD1 (5 bases). Germline V gene sequence: CDR1 SGHTA, CDR2 FQGTGA. This CDR3 is built from 16 residues. V shed 1 base and J shed 5 bases, with 14 bases lying between them. CDR3 loop: CASSLRARGATGELFF. CDR3 bases: TGTGCCAGCAGCTTAAGGGCTAGGGGCGCAACCGGGGAGCTGTTTTTT.

The chain uses TRBV12-3 or TRBV12-4 and TRBJ2-7; TRBD1 or TRBD2 may be the D gene (5 bases each). The DNA end lines up better with TRBJ2-1; the J call may be wrong. The CDR3 covers 14 residues. The CDR3 region has the DNA TGTGCCAGCAGCGGGACGGACGCCGGGCATGAGCAGTTCTTC. It is translated as CASSGTDAGHEQFF.

This chain connects TRBV28 to TRBJ2-7; no definite D call. The CDR3 extends over 15 amino acids. Trimming pared 6 bases from V and 5 bases from J, leaving 20 bases between. Germline V CDR1 and CDR2: MDHEN, SYDVKM. The CDR3 nucleotides are TGTGCCAGCAGCTCGGATGGGCTGCCTGGGAACGAGCAGTACTTC. Its protein is CASSSDGLPGNEQYF.